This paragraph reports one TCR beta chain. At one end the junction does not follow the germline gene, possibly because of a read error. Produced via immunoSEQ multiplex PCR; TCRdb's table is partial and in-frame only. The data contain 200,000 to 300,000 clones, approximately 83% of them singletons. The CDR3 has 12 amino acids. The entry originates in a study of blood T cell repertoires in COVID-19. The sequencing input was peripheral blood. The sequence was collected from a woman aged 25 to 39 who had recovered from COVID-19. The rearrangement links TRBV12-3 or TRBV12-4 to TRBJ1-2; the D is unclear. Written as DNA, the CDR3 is TGTGCCAGCAGTTTAGGTGCGGGAAGGGCCCCCTTC. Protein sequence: CASSLGAGRAPF.